This T cell receptor beta chain was documented in a study of OX40 agonist ivuxolimab in advanced cancers. Across the whole study: Three individuals attained partial responses, comprising one hepatocellular carcinoma case and two cutaneous melanoma cases.

Germline V gene data show CDR1 as MGHRA and CDR2 as YSYEKL. V lost 0 bases and J lost 4; bases outside the gene matches: 7. The CDR3 covers 16 residues. Profiling relied on immunoSEQ multiplex PCR, and the TCRdb table lists in-frame clones only, not all of them. The sample consists of 90,000 or so clones, approximately 87% of them appearing once. This clonotype was sampled from an adult with an advanced solid tumor such as melanoma, head and neck, liver or kidney cancer. The rearrangement links TRBV4-1 to TRBJ2-5; TRBD1 matches 8 bases. The starting material was CD4+ or CD8+ T cells sorted from blood, obtained in a trial of the OX40 agonist ivuxolimab. As DNA, the CDR3 is TGCGCCAGCAGCCAAGAATCAGGGGGCGAGTTAGAGACCCAGTACTTC. This encodes CASSQESGGELETQYF.